The text below deals with one T cell receptor beta chain. CDR3 length: 16 amino acids. Germline values: CDR1 SNHLY, CDR2 FYNNEI. Trimming took 6 bases from V and 0 from J; bases not matched to a gene: 6. Per the original data handling: Amplification of reference gene primers was used by the study to estimate nucleated cell counts. The table came from immunoSEQ multiplex PCR; TCRdb's copy has only in-frame clones and leaves some out. Clone size and the V and J calls come from that table; the DNA yielded D and trimming. The table lists about 71,000 clones, over 75% of them singletons, with about 5.1% in the top ten. This sample stems from a study of blood T cell repertoires in COVID-19. Study in general: Some COVID-19 samples were acute and others convalescent; all came from the United States, Italy and Spain.

This TCR came from a woman in her late teens or twenties with acute or convalescent COVID-19. This chain connects TRBV2 to TRBJ2-2; 8 nucleotides match TRBD2. The sequenced material came from peripheral blood. The CDR3 loop is CASRAPGLANTGELFF. DNA for the CDR3: TGTGCCAGCAGGGCTCCGGGACTAGCGAACACCGGGGAGCTGTTTTTT.